A single sample gave rise to the 21 T cell receptor beta chains below, sequenced in a study of blood T cell repertoires in COVID-19. Measured with immunoSEQ multiplex PCR; TCRdb has only the in-frame clones, and not every one. The sample includes approximately 83,000 clones, approximately 80% seen only once; the top ten take 3% to 4%. The sequenced sample was peripheral blood. The receptors stem from a man in his fifties with acute or convalescent COVID-19.

The rearrangement joins TRBV18 to TRBJ1-4; 7 bases fit TRBD1. The germline gives CDR1 KGHSH, CDR2 LQKENI. Losses at the gene ends were 2 bases for V and 4 bases for J; bases not matched to a gene: 7. The CDR3 has 16 amino acids. CDR3 DNA: TGTGCCAGCTCACCAGAGACCGCAGGGGGTAATGAAAAACTGTTTTTT. It encodes CASSPETAGGNEKLFF.

The chain employs TRBV27 and TRBJ2-3, with 9 bases aligning to TRBD1. The CDR3 length is 15 residues. Germline V gene lookup returns CDR1 MNHEY and CDR2 SMNVEV (reference sequence). Trimming removed 7 bases from V and 2 bases from J; junction bases left unmatched: 7. This CDR3 is CASNNRGLYTDTQYF. Here the CDR3 DNA reads TGTGCCAGCAACAACAGGGGGCTCTACACAGATACGCAGTATTTT.

The chain combines TRBV19 with TRBJ1-1; TRBD1 agrees at 8 bases. CDR3 length: 15 amino acids. The germline CDR1 and CDR2 sequences are LNHDA and SQIVND (reference sequence). Trimming cost V 0 bases and J 3 bases; bases outside gene matches: 3. The CDR3, as DNA: TGTGCCAGTAGTATAGATACAGGGGGATACACTGAAGCTTTCTTT. It codes for CASSIDTGGYTEAFF.

CDR3 amino acids: CASSSSTGQANYGYTF. In DNA form, the CDR3 reads TGTGCCAGCAGCTCATCGACAGGGCAAGCTAACTATGGCTACACCTTC. The rearrangement joins TRBV7-2 to TRBJ1-2, with 7 bases matching TRBD1. CDR3 size: 16 residues. Losses at the gene ends were 4 bases for V and 0 bases for J; bases not matched to a gene: 8. CDR1 and CDR2 from the germline V gene are SGHTA and FQGNSA.

The chain carries TRBV19 and TRBJ2-5; 7 nucleotides line up with TRBD2. Germline-derived CDR1 and CDR2 are LNHDA and SQIVND (reference sequence). The length of the CDR3 is 15 residues. Trimming at V came to 3 bases and at J to 1 base, leaving 5 bases not matched to a gene. For the CDR3, the DNA is TGTGCCAGTAGTATGGGGGGGACTTTCCAAGAGACCCAGTACTTC. Translating it yields CASSMGGTFQETQYF.

The rearrangement uses TRBV6-2 or TRBV6-3 and TRBJ2-3, with TRBD2 matching 12 bases. Germline lookup yields CDR1 MNHEY and CDR2 SVGEGT. This CDR3 contains 18 residues. The J segment lost 2 bases and the V segment lost 5 bases, leaving 11 bases of the junction unmatched. In DNA form, the CDR3 reads TGTGCCAGCAGTCCGGGGACTAGCGGGTCTACTTACACAGATACGCAGTATTTT. Protein product: CASSPGTSGSTYTDTQYF.

Comments on this clone: The same CDR3 also results from other DNA sequences found in this sample. The V gene is TRBV28, the J gene TRBJ1-2; D might be TRBD1 (6 bases). This CDR3 is 13 amino acids long. With 2 bases removed from V and 6 bases from J, the gap between germline ends came to 10 bases. From germline, CDR1 is MDHEN and CDR2 SYDVKM. CDR3 coding DNA: TGTGCCAGCAGTTTAGGAACAGGGAATGGCTACACCTTC. Translated: CASSLGTGNGYTF.

The chain combines TRBV18 with TRBJ1-2, with TRBD1 identical over 9 bases. This CDR3 contains 15 residues. Per the germline V gene, CDR1 is KGHSH and CDR2 is LQKENI. V lost 5 bases, J lost 6 bases, and 10 bases stayed unmatched. The CDR3 here is CASSASTGGADGYTF. For the CDR3, the DNA is TGTGCCAGCTCAGCAAGCACAGGGGGCGCCGATGGCTACACCTTC. The whole variable domain, filled in from reference TRBV18 and TRBJ1-2, reads NAGVMQNPRHLVRRRGQEARLRCSPMKGHSHVYWYRQLPEEGLKFMVYLQKENIIDESGMPKERFSAEFPKEGPSILRIQQVVRGDSAAYFCASSASTGGADGYTFGSGTRLTVV.

In this sample, this clone turned up once. This chain connects TRBV4-3 to TRBJ2-2; D remains unclear. Trimming took 0 bases from V and 0 from J, leaving 11 bases between them. Germline CDR1 and CDR2: LGHNA and YSLEER. The CDR3 runs to 17 residues. CDR3 sequence (DNA): TGCGCCAGCAGCCAAGACGCGCCCCCTTCGAACACCGGGGAGCTGTTTTTT. Its protein is CASSQDAPPSNTGELFF.

This clone has just one count. The chain uses TRBV7-8 and TRBJ2-1, with 7 bases aligning to TRBD2. V was pared by 3 bases and J by 13 bases, with 9 bases of the junction left unmatched. Germline V gene data show CDR1 as SGHVS and CDR2 as FQNEAQ. This CDR3 has 13 amino acids. CDR3 loop: CASSLTSQTVQFF. CDR3 nucleotides: TGTGCCAGCAGCTTGACTAGCCAGACAGTCCAGTTCTTC.

The rearrangement links TRBV18 to TRBJ2-7, with a weak D call TRBD1 (5 bases). Germline CDR1 KGHSH, CDR2 LQKENI. The CDR3 sequence is 13 residues long. V shed 3 bases and J shed 5 bases, with 11 bases lying between them. The DNA of the CDR3 is TGTGCCAGCTCACCGCAGGGCCCTAACGAGCAGTACTTC. Translating it yields CASSPQGPNEQYF.

The rearrangement joins TRBV11-3 to TRBJ2-2; tentative D call: TRBD2 (6 bases). With 0 bases removed from V and 2 bases from J, the gap between germline ends came to 13 bases. There are 17 residues in the CDR3. Germline CDR1 and CDR2: SGHNT and YENEEA. CDR3 sequence reads: CASSLEIQRANTGELFF. In DNA form, the CDR3 reads TGTGCCAGCAGCTTAGAAATTCAGCGGGCTAACACCGGGGAGCTGTTTTTT.

This chain joins TRBV7-2 and TRBJ1-2, with 8 bases identical to TRBD1. Trimming took 5 bases from V and 1 from J; bases not matched to a gene: 6. The CDR3 sequence is 15 residues long. Germline V CDR1 and CDR2: SGHTA, FQGNSA. The CDR3 coding sequence is TGTGCCAGCAGCCCGAGACAGGGGATTAACTATGGCTACACCTTC. Amino acid sequence: CASSPRQGINYGYTF.

The chain couples TRBV7-2 to TRBJ2-7; TRBD1 matches at 7 bases. CDR3 length: 14 amino acids. With 1 base clipped from V and 1 base from J, the junction kept 1 base outside the gene matches. Germline lookup yields CDR1 SGHTA and CDR2 FQGNSA. The DNA for the CDR3 is TGTGCCAGCAGCTTAGAACAGGGGTCCTACGAGCAGTACTTC. Its protein is CASSLEQGSYEQYF.

V is TRBV4-2 and J is TRBJ2-7, with a weak D call TRBD2 (6 bases). Germline V gives CDR1 LGHNA, CDR2 YNFKEQ. The CDR3 contains 17 residues. V was shortened by 3 bases and J by 1 base, with 19 bases between the two germline ends. Here the CDR3 DNA reads TGTGCCAGCAGCCAGGGGGTCGGGGGTAGCGGTTCCTACGAGCAGTACTTC. This sequence encodes CASSQGVGGSGSYEQYF.

The CDR3 region is CASSQVRNRVEGYTF. The DNA of the CDR3 is TGCGCCAGCAGCCAAGTTCGGAACAGGGTTGAAGGCTACACCTTC. V and J are TRBV4-3 and TRBJ1-2, with TRBD1 as a possible D gene (6 bases). V lost 1 base to trimming and J lost 8 bases, with 17 bases between them. The CDR3 covers 15 residues. Per the germline V gene, CDR1 is LGHNA and CDR2 is YSLEER.

The chain combines TRBV4-3 with TRBJ2-2; D might be TRBD1 (5 bases). In germline, CDR1 is LGHNA, CDR2 YSLEER. The V gene lost 4 bases and the J gene lost 6 bases, with 18 bases spanning the gap. The CDR3 is 16 amino acids. CDR3 residues: CASSPQGSLTAGELFF. The DNA of the CDR3 is TGCGCCAGCAGCCCGCAGGGTTCCTTAACGGCCGGGGAGCTGTTTTTT.

As regards this clone: The DNA is omitted, as the CDR3 cannot be located on it reliably, and the CDR3 follows TCRdb's listing. The chain has TRBV21-1 and TRBJ1-2. TRBV21-1 is tagged as a pseudogene. Termini included, the CDR3 measures 15 amino acids. The CDR3 region is CASSKVAGGNYGYTF.

The chain employs TRBV27 and TRBJ2-5, with TRBD2 as a possible D gene (6 bases). Germline loops: CDR1 MNHEY, CDR2 SMNVEV (reference sequence). There are 14 residues in the CDR3. Between the trimmed V and J ends, which lost 6 bases and 5 bases, there was a span of 16 bases. The CDR3 loop reads CASRRGGDWETQYF. The CDR3 DNA is TGTGCCAGCAGACGGGGCGGGGATTGGGAGACCCAGTACTTC.

The chain is built from TRBV28 and TRBJ2-4; 7 bases align to TRBD1. Germline CDR1 and CDR2: MDHEN and SYDVKM. Trimming took 4 bases from V and 2 from J; bases not matched to a gene: 8. CDR3 length: 16 residues. This chain's CDR3 is CASSSGQGVTKNIQYF. CDR3 in DNA: TGTGCCAGCAGTTCTGGCCAGGGGGTAACCAAAAACATTCAGTACTTC. The full variable domain, rest sourced from reference TRBV28 and TRBJ2-4, is DVKVTQSSRYLVKRTGEKVFLECVQDMDHENMFWYRQDPGLGLRLIYFSYDVKMKEKGDIPEGYSVSREKKERFSLILESASTNQTSMYLCASSSGQGVTKNIQYFGAGTRLSVL.

The gene calls are TRBV30 and TRBJ1-2; maybe TRBD1 (6 bases). CDR1 and CDR2 (germline): GTSNPN, SVGIG (reference sequence). This CDR3 comprises 14 residues. Trimming took off 1 base at V and 8 bases at J, with 17 bases between the two ends. The CDR3 region has the DNA TGTGCCTGGAGTGAAAACAGGGTGCTATGGGGCTACACCTTC. As protein: CAWSENRVLWGYTF.